The source of this T cell receptor (beta chain) is a study of blood T cell repertoires in COVID-19. The V segment lost 3 bases and the J segment 3 bases; nucleotides outside the gene matches: 0. Germline CDR1 reads SNHLY; CDR2 reads FYNNEI. CDR3 length: 15 residues. TCRdb's copy holds only in-frame clones and misses some; the assay was immunoSEQ multiplex PCR. Found here are around 470,000 clones, approximately 89% of them singletons; the top ten hold roughly 0.92%. The source is a man aged 18-30 years with COVID-19, enrolled during active disease. This chain joins TRBV2 and TRBJ2-2; 11 nucleotides align to TRBD2. Sample: peripheral blood. In DNA form, the CDR3 reads TGTGCCAGCAGTGAGACTAGCGGGGACACCGGGGAGCTGTTTTTT. This translates into CASSETSGDTGELFF.